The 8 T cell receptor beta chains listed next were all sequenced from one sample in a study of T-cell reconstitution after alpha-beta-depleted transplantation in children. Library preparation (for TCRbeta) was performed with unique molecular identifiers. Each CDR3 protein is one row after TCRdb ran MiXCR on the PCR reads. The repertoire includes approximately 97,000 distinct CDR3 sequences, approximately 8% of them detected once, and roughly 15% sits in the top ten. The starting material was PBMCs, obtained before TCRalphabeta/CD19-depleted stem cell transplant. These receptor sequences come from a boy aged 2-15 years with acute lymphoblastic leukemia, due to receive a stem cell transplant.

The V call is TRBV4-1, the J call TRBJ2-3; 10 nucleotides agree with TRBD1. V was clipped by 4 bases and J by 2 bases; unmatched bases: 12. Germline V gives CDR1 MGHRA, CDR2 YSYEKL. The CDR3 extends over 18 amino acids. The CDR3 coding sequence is TGCGCCAGCAGCCGAATACTTCCGGGACAGGGGTACACAGATACGCAGTATTTT. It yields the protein CASSRILPGQGYTDTQYF.

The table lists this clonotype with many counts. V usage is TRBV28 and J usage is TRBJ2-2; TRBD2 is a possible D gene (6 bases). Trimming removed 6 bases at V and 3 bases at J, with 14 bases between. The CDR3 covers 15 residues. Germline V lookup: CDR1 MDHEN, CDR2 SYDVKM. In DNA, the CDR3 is TGTGCCAGCAGCGGTGGCGGGGAGGACACCGGGGAGCTGTTTTTT. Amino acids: CASSGGGEDTGELFF.

The CDR3 region is CASSQDRVEGYGYTF. The CDR3 nucleotides are TGTGCCAGCAGCCAAGACAGGGTCGAGGGCTATGGCTACACCTTC. The V call is TRBV4-2, the J call TRBJ1-2; D may be TRBD1 (5 bases). Germline CDR1 LGHNA, CDR2 YNFKEQ. V was cut by 0 bases and J by 4 bases, with 12 bases left in between. The CDR3 length is 15 residues.

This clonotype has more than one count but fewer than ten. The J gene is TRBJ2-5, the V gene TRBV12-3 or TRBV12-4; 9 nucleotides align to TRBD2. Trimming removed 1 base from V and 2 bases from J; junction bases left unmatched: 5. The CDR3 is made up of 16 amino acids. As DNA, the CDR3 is TGTGCCAGCAGTTTAGTAGCGGGGGATCGGCAAGAGACCCAGTACTTC. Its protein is CASSLVAGDRQETQYF.

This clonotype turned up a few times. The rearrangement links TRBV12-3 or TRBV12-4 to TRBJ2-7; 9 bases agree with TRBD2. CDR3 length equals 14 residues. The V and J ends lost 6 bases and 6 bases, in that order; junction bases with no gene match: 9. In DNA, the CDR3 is TGTGCCAGCAGCTTATATGCGCGGGGGGGCGAGCAGTACTTC. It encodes CASSLYARGGEQYF.

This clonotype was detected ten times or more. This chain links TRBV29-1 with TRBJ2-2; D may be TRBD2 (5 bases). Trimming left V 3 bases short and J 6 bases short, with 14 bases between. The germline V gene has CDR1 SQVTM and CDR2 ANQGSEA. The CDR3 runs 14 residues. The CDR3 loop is CSVEIRGASGELFF. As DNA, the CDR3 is TGCAGCGTTGAGATTCGGGGAGCATCCGGGGAGCTGTTTTTT.

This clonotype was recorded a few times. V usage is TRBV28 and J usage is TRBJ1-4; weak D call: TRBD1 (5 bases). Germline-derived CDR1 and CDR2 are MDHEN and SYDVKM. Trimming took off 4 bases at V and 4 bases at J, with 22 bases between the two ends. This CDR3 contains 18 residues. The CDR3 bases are TGTGCCAGCAGTTCCCCTGGGAGTCCCAAGAGGGGTAATGAAAAACTGTTTTTT. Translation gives CASSSPGSPKRGNEKLFF.

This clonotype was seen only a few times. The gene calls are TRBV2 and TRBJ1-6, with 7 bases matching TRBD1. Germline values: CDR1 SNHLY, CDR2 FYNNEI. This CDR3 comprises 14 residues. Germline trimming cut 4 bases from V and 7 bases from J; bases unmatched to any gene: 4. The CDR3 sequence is CASSGNRGNSPLHF. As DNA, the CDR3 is TGTGCCAGCAGTGGGAACAGGGGCAATTCACCCCTCCACTTT.